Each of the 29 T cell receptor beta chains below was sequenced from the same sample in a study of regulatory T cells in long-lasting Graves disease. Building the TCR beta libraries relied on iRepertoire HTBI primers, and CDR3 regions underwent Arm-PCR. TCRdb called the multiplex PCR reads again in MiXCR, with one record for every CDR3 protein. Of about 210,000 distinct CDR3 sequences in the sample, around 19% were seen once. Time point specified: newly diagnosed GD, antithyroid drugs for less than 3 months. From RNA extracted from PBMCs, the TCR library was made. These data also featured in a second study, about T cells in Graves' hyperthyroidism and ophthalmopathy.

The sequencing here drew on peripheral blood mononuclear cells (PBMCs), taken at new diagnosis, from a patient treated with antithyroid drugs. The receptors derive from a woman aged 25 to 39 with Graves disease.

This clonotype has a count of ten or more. The CDR3 DNA reads TGTGCCAGCAGCCAAGATCACAGGGACGATGGCTACACCTTC. It codes for CASSQDHRDDGYTF. This chain links TRBV3-1 with TRBJ1-2; perhaps TRBD1 as D (6 bases). This CDR3 has 14 amino acids. The germline V gene has CDR1 LGHDT and CDR2 YNNKEL (reference sequence). The V end lost 0 bases, the J end lost 6 bases, and 11 bases lay between the germline ends. The whole variable domain, filled in from reference TRBV3-1 and TRBJ1-2, reads DTAVSQTPKYLVTQMGNDKSIKCEQNLGHDTMYWYKQDSKKFLKIMFSYNNKELIINETVPNRFSPKSPDKAHLNLHINSLELGDSAVYFCASSQDHRDDGYTFGSGTRLTVV.

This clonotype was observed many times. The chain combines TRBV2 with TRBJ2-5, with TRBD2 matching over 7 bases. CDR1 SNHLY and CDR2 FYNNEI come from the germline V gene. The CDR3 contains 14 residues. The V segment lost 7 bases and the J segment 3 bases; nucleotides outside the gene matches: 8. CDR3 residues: CASKAGDMEETQYF. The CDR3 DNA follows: TGTGCCAGCAAGGCGGGGGATATGGAAGAGACCCAGTACTTC.

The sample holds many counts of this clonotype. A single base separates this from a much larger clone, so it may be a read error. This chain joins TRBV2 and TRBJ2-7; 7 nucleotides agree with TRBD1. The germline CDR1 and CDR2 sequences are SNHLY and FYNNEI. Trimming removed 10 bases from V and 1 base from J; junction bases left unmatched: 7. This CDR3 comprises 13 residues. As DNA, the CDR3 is TGTGCCACACCGGGACAGAGATCCTACGAGCAGTACTTC. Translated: CATPGQRSYEQYF. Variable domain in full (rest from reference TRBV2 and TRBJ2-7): EPEVTQTPSHQVTQMGQEVILRCVPISNHLYFYWYRQILGQKVEFLVSFYNNEISEKSEIFDDQFSVERPDGSNFTLKIRSTKLEDSAMYFCATPGQRSYEQYFGPGTRLTVT.

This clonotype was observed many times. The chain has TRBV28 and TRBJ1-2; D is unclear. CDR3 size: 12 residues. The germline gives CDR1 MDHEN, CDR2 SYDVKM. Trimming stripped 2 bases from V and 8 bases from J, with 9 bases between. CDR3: CASSLMGYGYTF. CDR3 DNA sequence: TGTGCCAGCAGTTTAATGGGGTACGGCTACACCTTC.

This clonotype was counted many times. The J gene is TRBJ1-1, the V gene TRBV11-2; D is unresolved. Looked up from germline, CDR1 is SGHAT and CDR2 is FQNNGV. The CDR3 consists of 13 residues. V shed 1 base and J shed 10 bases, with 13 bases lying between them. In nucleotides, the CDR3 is TGTGCCAGCAGCTTAGGGCCGGTGGATCGAGCTTTCTTT. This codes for CASSLGPVDRAFF.

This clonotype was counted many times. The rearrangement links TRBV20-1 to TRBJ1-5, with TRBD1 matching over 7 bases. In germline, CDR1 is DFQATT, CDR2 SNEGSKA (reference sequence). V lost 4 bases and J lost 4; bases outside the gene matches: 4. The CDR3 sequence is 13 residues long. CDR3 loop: CSATTGVNQPQHF. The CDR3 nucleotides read TGCAGTGCTACTACAGGGGTAAATCAGCCCCAGCATTTT.

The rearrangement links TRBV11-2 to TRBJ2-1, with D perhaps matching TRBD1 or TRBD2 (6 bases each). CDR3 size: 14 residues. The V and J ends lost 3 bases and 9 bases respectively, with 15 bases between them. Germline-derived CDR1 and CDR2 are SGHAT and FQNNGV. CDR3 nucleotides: TGTGCCAGCAGCTTGGGGGGCCCTGTCAGTGAGCAGTTCTTC. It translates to CASSLGGPVSEQFF. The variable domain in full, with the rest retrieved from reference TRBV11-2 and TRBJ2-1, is EAGVAQSPRYKIIEKRQSVAFWCNPISGHATLYWYQQILGQGPKLLIQFQNNGVVDDSQLPKDRFSAERLKGVDSTLKIQPAKLEDSAVYLCASSLGGPVSEQFFGPGTRLTVL.

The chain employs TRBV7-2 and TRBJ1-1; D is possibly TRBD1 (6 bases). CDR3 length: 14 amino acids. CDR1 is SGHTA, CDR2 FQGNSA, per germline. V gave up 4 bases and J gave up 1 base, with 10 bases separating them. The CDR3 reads CASSSDSGNTEAFF. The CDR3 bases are TGTGCCAGCAGCTCGGACAGTGGGAACACTGAAGCTTTCTTT.

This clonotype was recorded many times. This CDR3 reads CASSSGKWTEAFF. The CDR3 DNA is TGTGCCAGCAGTTCAGGGAAGTGGACTGAAGCTTTCTTT. The V and J genes are TRBV6-5 and TRBJ1-1; D perhaps matches TRBD1 (5 bases). This CDR3 contains 13 residues. Germline V gene sequence: CDR1 MNHEY, CDR2 SVGAGI. Trimming pared 4 bases from V and 5 bases from J, leaving 11 bases between.

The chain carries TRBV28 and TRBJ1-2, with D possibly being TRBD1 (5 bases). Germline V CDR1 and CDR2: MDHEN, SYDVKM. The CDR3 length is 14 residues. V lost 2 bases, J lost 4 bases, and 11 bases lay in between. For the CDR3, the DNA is TGTGCCAGCAGTTTAAAAAAAGGGACCTATGGCTACACCTTC. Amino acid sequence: CASSLKKGTYGYTF.

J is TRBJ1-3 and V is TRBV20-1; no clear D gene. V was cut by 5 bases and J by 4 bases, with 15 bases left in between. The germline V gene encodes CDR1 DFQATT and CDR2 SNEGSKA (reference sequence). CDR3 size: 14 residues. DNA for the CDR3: TGCAGTGCTCTGAGCGCGGCCCTCGGAAACACCATATATTTT. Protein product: CSALSAALGNTIYF.

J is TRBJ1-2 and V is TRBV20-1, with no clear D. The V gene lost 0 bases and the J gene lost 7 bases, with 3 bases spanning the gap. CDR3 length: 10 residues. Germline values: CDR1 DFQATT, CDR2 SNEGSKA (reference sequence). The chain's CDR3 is CSAREGGYTF. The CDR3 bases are TGCAGTGCTAGAGAAGGTGGCTACACCTTC.

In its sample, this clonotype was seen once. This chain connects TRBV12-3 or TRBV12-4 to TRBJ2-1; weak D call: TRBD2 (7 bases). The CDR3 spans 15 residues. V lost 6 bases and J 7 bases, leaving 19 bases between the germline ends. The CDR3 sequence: CASSTGGGARNEQFF. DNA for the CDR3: TGTGCCAGCAGCACTGGGGGGGGGGCAAGGAATGAGCAGTTCTTC.

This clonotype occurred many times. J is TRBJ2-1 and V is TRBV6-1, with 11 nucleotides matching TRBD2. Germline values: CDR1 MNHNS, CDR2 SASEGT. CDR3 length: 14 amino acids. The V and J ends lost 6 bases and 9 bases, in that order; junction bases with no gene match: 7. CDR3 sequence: CASRNSGGAVEQFF. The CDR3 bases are TGTGCCAGCAGGAATAGCGGGGGGGCGGTTGAGCAGTTCTTC.

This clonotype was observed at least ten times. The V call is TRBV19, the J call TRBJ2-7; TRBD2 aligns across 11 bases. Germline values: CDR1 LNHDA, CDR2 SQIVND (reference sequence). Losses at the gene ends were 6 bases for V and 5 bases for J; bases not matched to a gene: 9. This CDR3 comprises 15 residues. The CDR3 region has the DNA TGTGCCAGTAGCACCCGAACTAGCGGGAGAGACGAGCAGTACTTC. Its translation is CASSTRTSGRDEQYF.

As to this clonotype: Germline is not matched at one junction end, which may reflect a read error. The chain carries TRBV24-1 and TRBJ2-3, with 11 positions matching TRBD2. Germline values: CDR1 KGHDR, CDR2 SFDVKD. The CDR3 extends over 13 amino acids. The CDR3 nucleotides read TGTGCCACCAGTGACGGGGGACTAGCGGAGCCGCAATGG. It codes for CATSDGGLAEPQW.

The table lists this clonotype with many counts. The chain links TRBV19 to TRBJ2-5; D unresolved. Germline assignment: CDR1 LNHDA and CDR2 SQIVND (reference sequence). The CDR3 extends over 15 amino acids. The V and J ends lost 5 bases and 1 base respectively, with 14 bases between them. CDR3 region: CASSDLRAAQETQYF. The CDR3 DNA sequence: TGTGCCAGTAGTGATCTCCGCGCAGCCCAAGAGACCCAGTACTTC. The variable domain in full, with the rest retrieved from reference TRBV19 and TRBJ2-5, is DGGITQSPKYLFRKEGQNVTLSCEQNLNHDAMYWYRQDPGQGLRLIYYSQIVNDFQKGDIAEGYSVSREKKESFPLTVTSAQKNPTAFYLCASSDLRAAQETQYFGPGTRLLVL.

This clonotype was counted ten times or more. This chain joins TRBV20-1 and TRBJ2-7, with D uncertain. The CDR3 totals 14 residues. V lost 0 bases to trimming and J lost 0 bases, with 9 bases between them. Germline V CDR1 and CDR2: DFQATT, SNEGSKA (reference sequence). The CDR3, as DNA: TGCAGTGCTAGAGATCGCACTTTCTCCTACGAGCAGTACTTC. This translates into CSARDRTFSYEQYF.

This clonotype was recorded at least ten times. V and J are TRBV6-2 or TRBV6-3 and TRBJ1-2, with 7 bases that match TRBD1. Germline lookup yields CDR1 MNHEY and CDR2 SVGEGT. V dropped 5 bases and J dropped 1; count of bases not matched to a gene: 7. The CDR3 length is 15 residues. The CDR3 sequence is CASSALGQSNYGYTF. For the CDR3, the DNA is TGTGCCAGCAGTGCTCTGGGACAGAGTAACTATGGCTACACCTTC.

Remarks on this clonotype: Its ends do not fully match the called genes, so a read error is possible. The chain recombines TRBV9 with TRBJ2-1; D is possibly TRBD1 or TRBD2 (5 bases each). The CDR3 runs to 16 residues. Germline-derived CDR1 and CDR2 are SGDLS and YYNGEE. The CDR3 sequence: CASSNTLSLGTNERFF. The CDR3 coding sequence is TGTGCCAGCAGCAACACGCTGTCTCTAGGGACGAATGAGCGGTTCTTC.

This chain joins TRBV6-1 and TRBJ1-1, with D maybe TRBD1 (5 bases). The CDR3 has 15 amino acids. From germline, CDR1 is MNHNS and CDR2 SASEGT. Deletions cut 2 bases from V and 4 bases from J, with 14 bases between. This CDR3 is CASSESGGLRTEAFF. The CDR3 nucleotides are TGTGCCAGCAGTGAATCGGGGGGGTTACGCACTGAAGCTTTCTTT.

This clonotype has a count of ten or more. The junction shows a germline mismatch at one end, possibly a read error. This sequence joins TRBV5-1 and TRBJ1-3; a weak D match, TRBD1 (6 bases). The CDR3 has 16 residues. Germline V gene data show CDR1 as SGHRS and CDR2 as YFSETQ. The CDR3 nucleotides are TGTGCCAGCAGTCCGGGGGGCGGGGGCTCTGGAAACACCATATATTTT. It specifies CASSPGGGGSGNTIYF.

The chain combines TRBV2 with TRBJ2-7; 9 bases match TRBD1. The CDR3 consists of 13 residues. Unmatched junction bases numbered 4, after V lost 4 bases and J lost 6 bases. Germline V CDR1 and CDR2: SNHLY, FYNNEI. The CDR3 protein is CASSVGQGPEQYF. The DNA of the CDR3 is TGTGCCAGCAGTGTGGGACAGGGTCCCGAGCAGTACTTC.

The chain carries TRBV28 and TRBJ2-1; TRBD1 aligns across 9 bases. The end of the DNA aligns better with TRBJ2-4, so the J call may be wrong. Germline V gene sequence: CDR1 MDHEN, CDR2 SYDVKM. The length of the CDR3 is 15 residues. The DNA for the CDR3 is TGTGCCAGCAGGTCCGGGACAGGGAAGACAAACATTCAGTACTTC. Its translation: CASRSGTGKTNIQYF.

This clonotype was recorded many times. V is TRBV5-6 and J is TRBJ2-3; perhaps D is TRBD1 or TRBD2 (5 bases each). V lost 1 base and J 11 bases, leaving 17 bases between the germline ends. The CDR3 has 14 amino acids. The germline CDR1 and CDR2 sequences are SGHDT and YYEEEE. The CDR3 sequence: CASSLPPGQAMQYF. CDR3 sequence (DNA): TGTGCCAGCAGCTTGCCCCCGGGGCAGGCTATGCAGTATTTT.

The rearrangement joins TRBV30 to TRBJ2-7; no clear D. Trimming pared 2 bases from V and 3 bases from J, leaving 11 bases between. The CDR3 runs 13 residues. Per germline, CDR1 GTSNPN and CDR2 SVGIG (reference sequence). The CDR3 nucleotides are TGTGCCTGGAGTCGAAGGCAGAACTACGAGCAGTACTTC. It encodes CAWSRRQNYEQYF.

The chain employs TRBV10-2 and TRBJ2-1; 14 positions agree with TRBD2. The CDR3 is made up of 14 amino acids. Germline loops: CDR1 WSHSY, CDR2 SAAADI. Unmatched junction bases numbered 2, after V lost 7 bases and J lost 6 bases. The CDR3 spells CASTGTSGSNEQFF. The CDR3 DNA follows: TGCGCCAGCACCGGGACTAGCGGGAGCAATGAGCAGTTCTTC.

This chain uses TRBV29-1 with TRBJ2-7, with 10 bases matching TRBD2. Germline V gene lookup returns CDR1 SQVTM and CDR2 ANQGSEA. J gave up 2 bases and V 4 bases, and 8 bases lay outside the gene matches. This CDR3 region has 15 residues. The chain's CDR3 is CSVVNRTSGPYEQYF. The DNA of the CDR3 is TGCAGCGTTGTTAACCGGACTAGCGGCCCCTACGAGCAGTACTTC.

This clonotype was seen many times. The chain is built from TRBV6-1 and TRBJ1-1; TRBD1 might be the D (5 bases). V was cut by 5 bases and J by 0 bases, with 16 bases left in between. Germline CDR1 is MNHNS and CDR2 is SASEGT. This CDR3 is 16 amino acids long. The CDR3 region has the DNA TGTGCCAGCAGTCTACACCATACAGGATTGAACACTGAAGCTTTCTTT. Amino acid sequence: CASSLHHTGLNTEAFF.